The entry below describes one TCR beta chain. The antigen is not known. Terminally differentiated effector memory CD45RA+ cells were excluded by CCR7 positive selection of CD45RO-negative cells. The assay was run at deep level. TCRdb keeps only in-frame clones here, not all; method: immunoSEQ multiplex PCR. The table records hundreds of thousands of clones, roughly 98% of them present only once. This CDR3 is built from 17 residues. V shed 2 bases, J shed 5 bases, and the junction held 12 bases outside the gene matches. CDR1 SEHNR and CDR2 FQNEAQ come from the germline V gene (reference sequence). The sample belongs to a study of shared clonotypes between healthy human individuals. Study-wide background: Each donor's CD4 naive and CD4 memory cells filled three plates apiece, CD8 naive two, and CD8 memory one.

Points from the study as a whole: In a handful of donors, 4.5% to 5.5% of naive CD4 clonotypes appeared in common. An effect of sequencing depth on clonotype sharing among donors was expected.

Sequencing input: naive CD8+ T cells sorted from blood. This rearrangement joins TRBV7-9 to TRBJ2-1; 7 bases line up with TRBD2. The receptor comes from a man younger than 40 in good health. CDR3 bases: TGTGCCAGCAGCTTAAAGGAGTTGTCAGGGAGGGACAATGAGCAGTTCTTC. This sequence encodes CASSLKELSGRDNEQFF.